Here is one T cell receptor beta chain with its context. This clonotype was counted a few times. There is no known antigen for this receptor. No much larger clonotype is one base removed from it; base qualities were not supplied. This entry comes from a study of identical twins (dated by TCRdb to between 2015 and 2016). For the study in its entirety: To test whether fetal clonotypes persist, this study deep-sequenced TCR alpha and beta repertoires from monozygotic twins, from unrelated adults of various ages, and from cord blood. To rule out contamination, replicate twin experiments were performed at different times with different library preparation protocols. Results the study describes overall, beyond this receptor: Invariant T cells such as MAIT and iNKT could partly confound zero-insertion analyses, though diverse VJ usage argued against this for most clonotypes. Out-of-frame TCR alpha sequences shared between twins showed an excess of low generation-probability sequences compared with coincidental sharing between unrelated individuals. Conclusions relied on cross-sectional statistical analysis, since the same donors could not be followed over many years. In monozygotic twins, out-of-frame TCR alpha sharing was systematically underestimated by recombination models, although the models agreed with sharing between unrelated individuals. Fewer insertions were carried by abundant cord blood beta clonotypes; a weaker similar trend was observed in young adult naive repertoires, while no such trend was observed in memory repertoires. Excess twin sharing in beta out-of-frame sequences was weaker because fewer shared sequences lowered the signal-to-noise ratio.

Only healthy Caucasian donors were included. V and J are truncated by 6 bases and 5 bases respectively, leaving an intervening sequence of 17 bases. The CDR3 contains 13 residues, cysteine and phenylalanine counted. Of the read, only the CDR3 DNA is kept; its 39 bases are in frame from base 1. CDR1 and CDR2 were assigned from the germline V gene (reference sequence) as DFQATT and SNEGSKA. Libraries were constructed by 5' RACE. This sample was sequenced with an Illumina HiSeq 2000. A universal primer binding site was added through template switching, and the final cDNA carried a unique molecular identifier so that TCR cDNA molecules could be counted accurately. First-strand cDNA for TCR alpha and beta chains was synthesized from specific primers in the conserved constant-segment region. To control for contamination, each cDNA library was double barcoded with a SMART-Mk sample barcode plus Illumina barcodes. Two successive PCR steps introduced TruSeq adapter sequences along with Illumina sample barcodes. The Illumina HiSeq platform was used with custom primers to sequence TCR alpha and beta cDNA libraries. The authors' analysis ran thus. Raw reads were processed with MiGEC to extract unique molecular identifiers, and MiXCR was used to determine CDR3 positions. Recombination models were inferred per individual with the repgenHMM and IGoR tools using an EM algorithm. Shared clonotypes were analyzed with the tcR package in R, and sharing was normalized by the product of cloneset sizes. Out-of-frame nonproductive sequences were analyzed to study raw recombination free of thymic and clonal selection effects. Clones were called with MiXCR by TCRdb after fastp trimmed the public reads at Q25, and only in-frame beta chains were retained. Records with the same CDR3 protein are collapsed into one entry carrying the most frequent genes and DNA. Here the V and J calls rest on TCRdb's processing, not on the authors' analysis. The sample table lists 1.5 million to 2 million distinct CDR3 sequences, roughly a third of them with a count of one. In total, the top ten clones hold under 0.35% of the sample.

This TCR derives from a newborn girl in good health. What was sequenced was cord blood. The rearrangement joined TRBV20-1 to TRBJ2-7; the D assignment is uncertain and may be TRBD1 or TRBD2, with 5 bases supporting each. This receptor has the CDR3 CSAPMPGPHEQYF. The DNA sequence is TGCAGTGCCCCCATGCCGGGGCCCCACGAGCAGTACTTC.